These 13 T cell receptor beta chains were sequenced from one sample in a study of CD8 T cells in Susac syndrome. Roughly 0.45 to 1 ug RNA was reverse transcribed with random hexamers. TCRdb itself ran the immunoSEQ multiplex PCR reads through MiXCR, one entry per CDR3 protein. The data show approximately 190,000 distinct CDR3 sequences, roughly 91% seen once. The sample was CD4+ T cells from PBMCs. The receptors derive from a human donor with Susac syndrome.

The chain links TRBV5-4 to TRBJ1-2; no firm D call. This CDR3 is built from 14 residues. The germline V gene encodes CDR1 SGHNT and CDR2 YYREEE (reference sequence). Trimming removed 1 base from V and 0 bases from J, with 7 bases in between. In DNA form, the CDR3 reads TGTGCCAGCAGCTTGTACGCGGCTAACTATGGCTACACCTTC. It yields the protein CASSLYAANYGYTF.

CDR3 loop: CASSPLSVTSDYTDTQYF. The CDR3 DNA sequence: TGTGCCAGCTCACCACTTTCCGTGACTAGCGACTACACAGATACGCAGTATTTT. The chain uses TRBV18 and TRBJ2-3; 8 nucleotides align to TRBD2. The CDR3 has 18 amino acids. The J segment lost 2 bases and the V segment lost 1 base, leaving 11 bases of the junction unmatched. Germline loops: CDR1 KGHSH, CDR2 LQKENI.

The rearrangement uses TRBV20-1 and TRBJ1-1; tentatively, D is TRBD1 (5 bases). This CDR3 spans 13 amino acids. The V gene lost 4 bases and the J gene lost 5 bases, with 14 bases spanning the gap. Germline V gene data show CDR1 as DFQATT and CDR2 as SNEGSKA (reference sequence). The DNA for the CDR3 is TGCAGTGCTACGCCAGAAGGGGCTACTGAAGCTTTCTTT. Translation: CSATPEGATEAFF.

The V and J genes are TRBV20-1 and TRBJ2-3, with D perhaps being TRBD1 or TRBD2 (6 bases each). From germline, CDR1 is DFQATT and CDR2 SNEGSKA (reference sequence). The CDR3 extends over 13 amino acids. Trimming removed 6 bases from V and 1 base from J, with 11 bases in between. CDR3 in amino acids: CSAAGEGTDTQYF. Here the CDR3 DNA reads TGCAGTGCGGCAGGGGAGGGCACAGATACGCAGTATTTT.

The chain recombines TRBV6-1 with TRBJ2-7, with 7 bases aligning to TRBD1. Germline CDR1 and CDR2: MNHNS and SASEGT. The J segment lost 2 bases and the V segment lost 6 bases, leaving 16 bases of the junction unmatched. This CDR3 is 17 amino acids long. CDR3 nucleotide sequence: TGTGCCAGCAGCCGCACGACCCGGGACAGCCTGGCCTACGAGCAGTACTTC. As protein: CASSRTTRDSLAYEQYF.

The rearrangement links TRBV25-1 to TRBJ2-7; 7 bases are a match to TRBD2. Trimming took 2 bases from V and 4 from J; bases not matched to a gene: 11. Germline lookup yields CDR1 MGHDK and CDR2 SYGVNS. The CDR3 runs to 16 residues. The DNA of the CDR3 is TGTGCCAGCAGTGAAAATCGACTAGCAGTTTCTTACGAGCAGTACTTC. It specifies CASSENRLAVSYEQYF.

The chain carries TRBV27 and TRBJ1-1, with D possibly matching TRBD1 (5 bases). Germline lookup yields CDR1 MNHEY and CDR2 SMNVEV (reference sequence). The CDR3 is made up of 13 amino acids. Trimming pared 5 bases from V and 3 bases from J, leaving 10 bases between. CDR3 coding DNA: TGTGCCAGCAGTCTCCGGGACGACACTGAAGCTTTCTTT. It yields the protein CASSLRDDTEAFF.

The gene calls are TRBV30 and TRBJ1-2; no clear D gene. This CDR3 region has 12 residues. With 3 bases removed from V and 3 bases from J, the gap between germline ends came to 8 bases. The germline V gene has CDR1 GTSNPN and CDR2 SVGIG (reference sequence). The CDR3 DNA follows: TGTGCCTGGAGACCTAACCACTATGGCTACACCTTC. This codes for CAWRPNHYGYTF.

The chain links TRBV5-4 to TRBJ2-1; D may be TRBD1 (6 bases). Per the germline V gene, CDR1 is SGHNT and CDR2 is YYREEE (reference sequence). The CDR3 runs to 16 residues. Trimming took 4 bases from V and 0 from J, leaving 14 bases between them. The chain's CDR3 is CASSPGGLSSYNEQFF. In DNA, the CDR3 is TGTGCCAGCAGCCCTGGGGGCTTGAGCTCCTACAATGAGCAGTTCTTC. Looking up the rest from reference TRBV5-4 and TRBJ2-1 gives the full variable domain: ETGVTQSPTHLIKTRGQQVTLRCSSQSGHNTVSWYQQALGQGPQFIFQYYREEENGRGNFPPRFSGLQFPNYSSELNVNALELDDSALYLCASSPGGLSSYNEQFFGPGTRLTVL.

V gene TRBV21-1 combines with J gene TRBJ1-6. TRBV21-1 has pseudogene status. The CDR3 length is 19 residues. The DNA for the CDR3 is TGTGCCAAGTTTAGCGGGGGATCTAGGCTTCGCGGCTATAATTCACCCCTCCACTTT. Its protein product is CAKFSGGSRLRGYNSPLHF.

The J gene is TRBJ2-4, the V gene TRBV27; TRBD1 is a possible D gene (6 bases). There are 11 residues in the CDR3. The germline V gene encodes CDR1 MNHEY and CDR2 SMNVEV (reference sequence). Trimming shortened V by 3 bases and J by 13 bases, and 10 bases separated the two germline ends. CDR3: CASSFDRSQYF. The CDR3 nucleotides are TGTGCCAGCAGTTTCGACAGGTCGCAGTACTTC.

The chain links TRBV5-4 to TRBJ1-2; TRBD1 aligns across 9 bases. Germline V gene sequence: CDR1 SGHNT, CDR2 YYREEE (reference sequence). V shed 4 bases and J 8 bases; nucleotides not matched to a gene: 6. The CDR3 loop spans 13 amino acids. This chain's CDR3 is CASSRTGAHGYTF. CDR3 in DNA: TGTGCCAGCAGCCGGACAGGGGCGCACGGCTACACCTTC.

The gene calls are TRBV5-4 and TRBJ2-1; 9 nucleotides agree with TRBD1. This CDR3 is built from 13 residues. The V gene's germline CDR1 is SGHNT and CDR2 YYREEE (reference sequence). The ends lost 5 bases at V and 10 bases at J; junction bases unmatched: 7. CDR3 nucleotide sequence: TGTGCCAGCAGTCTCACAGGGGGCGAGGAGCAGTTCTTC. This translates into CASSLTGGEEQFF. Full variable domain (remainder filled in from reference TRBV5-4 and TRBJ2-1): ETGVTQSPTHLIKTRGQQVTLRCSSQSGHNTVSWYQQALGQGPQFIFQYYREEENGRGNFPPRFSGLQFPNYSSELNVNALELDDSALYLCASSLTGGEEQFFGPGTRLTVL.